These 20 T cell receptor beta chains originate from one sample sequenced in a study of CXCR3-negative and CXCR3-positive naive CD8 T cells. UMI labels and 5' RACE were used to prepare the TRB cDNA libraries. Reanalyzing the 5' RACE reads, TCRdb keeps one entry per CDR3 protein, without DNA. The table for this sample gives some 130,000 distinct CDR3 sequences. Sequencing was done on a sample of naive CXCR3- CD8+ T cells from blood. The subset is: CD45RO-CCR7+CD27+CD95- naive CD8+ T cells lacking CXCR3 (TNR3-). These receptors came from a human donor in good health. Some clones in this sample may be carry-over from other donors' samples.

The CDR3 reads CAISEEGTQYF. The rearrangement uses TRBV10-3 and TRBJ2-5; the TRBD2 assignment by TCRdb is unverifiable without DNA. The germline CDR1 and CDR2 sequences are ENHRY and SYGVKD. The CDR3 is made up of 11 amino acids.

This chain connects TRBV4-1 to TRBJ2-7; the TRBD1 assignment by TCRdb is unverifiable without DNA. The CDR3 runs 15 residues. Per the germline V gene, CDR1 is MGHRA and CDR2 is YSYEKL. CDR3 amino acids: CASSYHVGTNYEQYF.

This rearrangement joins TRBV6-6 to TRBJ2-5; TCRdb designates TRBD1, a call that cannot be tested without DNA. This CDR3 is 14 amino acids long. Germline CDR1 reads MNHNY; CDR2 reads SVGAGI (reference sequence). The CDR3 protein is CASSLPGKQETQYF.

The chain is built from TRBV6-2 or TRBV6-3 and TRBJ1-1; TCRdb proposes TRBD1, but this gene call is untestable without DNA. CDR1 MNHEY and CDR2 SVGEGT come from the germline V gene. The CDR3 extends over 13 amino acids. Here the CDR3 reads CASNPTGNTEAFF.

The V gene is TRBV14, the J gene TRBJ1-2. CDR1 is SGHDN and CDR2 is FVKESK in the germline V gene. This CDR3 has 17 amino acids. CDR3 in amino acids: CASSQVSLAGVYYGYTF.

The chain recombines TRBV4-2 with TRBJ2-2; no DNA is available, so the TRBD1 call from TCRdb remains unchecked. The CDR3 is made up of 16 amino acids. CDR1 LGHNA and CDR2 YNFKEQ come from the germline V gene. The CDR3 here is CASSQGAGVNTGELFF.

The chain carries TRBV20-1 and TRBJ1-3; lacking DNA, the TRBD1 call made by TCRdb goes unchecked. The CDR3 is made up of 14 amino acids. Germline values: CDR1 DFQATT, CDR2 SNEGSKA (reference sequence). The CDR3 region is CSAVGQGIGNTIYF.

The rearrangement links TRBV12-5 to TRBJ2-7; lacking DNA, the TRBD1 call made by TCRdb goes unchecked. The germline V gene has CDR1 LGHNT and CDR2 FRNRAP. The CDR3 is made up of 13 amino acids. This chain's CDR3 is CASGEQGAYEQYF.

CDR3 residues: CSASQLAGGVNEQFF. The chain carries TRBV20-1 and TRBJ2-1; TCRdb lists TRBD2, though no DNA is available to test this call. The CDR3 loop spans 15 amino acids. Germline CDR1 and CDR2: DFQATT and SNEGSKA (reference sequence).

V gene TRBV5-1 combines with J gene TRBJ2-5; without DNA, the TCRdb call of TRBD2 cannot be checked. Germline V gene lookup returns CDR1 SGHRS and CDR2 YFSETQ. The CDR3 contains 17 residues. CDR3 in amino acids: CASSLSTTAGSQETQYF.

The chain recombines TRBV12-3 or TRBV12-4 with TRBJ2-7. The CDR3 is made up of 12 amino acids. This CDR3 is CASSGLVTEQYF.

The rearrangement uses TRBV5-4 and TRBJ2-5; TCRdb's D call, TRBD2, is unchecked because there is no DNA. The CDR3 totals 18 residues. CDR1 is SGHNT, CDR2 YYREEE, per germline (reference sequence). CDR3 sequence reads: CASSLFHYGSGGLETQYF. The full variable domain, with the rest looked up from reference TRBV5-4 and TRBJ2-5, is ETGVTQSPTHLIKTRGQQVTLRCSSQSGHNTVSWYQQALGQGPQFIFQYYREEENGRGNFPPRFSGLQFPNYSSELNVNALELDDSALYLCASSLFHYGSGGLETQYFGPGTRLLVL.

The rearrangement joins TRBV6-2 or TRBV6-3 to TRBJ2-2; there is no DNA to check the TCRdb D call of TRBD2. The V gene's germline CDR1 is MNHEY and CDR2 SVGEGT. This CDR3 comprises 15 residues. The chain's CDR3 is CASWLGSGSTGELFF.

This rearrangement joins TRBV7-9 to TRBJ2-1; TCRdb's D call, TRBD2, is unchecked because there is no DNA. The length of the CDR3 is 15 residues. Per the germline V gene, CDR1 is SEHNR and CDR2 is FQNEAQ (reference sequence). CDR3: CASSLREGSYNEQFF. Full variable domain (remainder filled in from reference TRBV7-9 and TRBJ2-1): DTGVSQNPRHKITKRGQNVTFRCDPISEHNRLYWYRQTLGQGPEFLTYFQNEAQLEKSRLLSDRFSAERPKGSFSTLEIQRTEQGDSAMYLCASSLREGSYNEQFFGPGTRLTVL.

V is TRBV7-9 and J is TRBJ2-2; TCRdb returns TRBD2, unconfirmable since there is no DNA. The length of the CDR3 is 16 residues. In germline, CDR1 is SEHNR, CDR2 FQNEAQ (reference sequence). The chain's CDR3 is CASSLDVGLNTGELFF. The complete variable domain, with remaining parts taken from reference TRBV7-9 and TRBJ2-2, reads DTGVSQNPRHKITKRGQNVTFRCDPISEHNRLYWYRQTLGQGPEFLTYFQNEAQLEKSRLLSDRFSAERPKGSFSTLEIQRTEQGDSAMYLCASSLDVGLNTGELFFGEGSRLTVL.

The J gene is TRBJ1-3, the V gene TRBV29-1; with no DNA, the TCRdb D assignment of TRBD1 cannot be verified. This CDR3 comprises 16 residues. Per germline, CDR1 SQVTM and CDR2 ANQGSEA. The CDR3 here is CSVEGGQGLAGNTIYF.

The chain links TRBV6-2 or TRBV6-3 to TRBJ1-1; TCRdb outputs TRBD1, but without DNA this stays unchecked. The CDR3 is 14 residues long. Germline-derived CDR1 and CDR2 are MNHEY and SVGEGT. CDR3 protein: CASSRQGLITEAFF.

The V call is TRBV10-1, the J call TRBJ2-2; TCRdb designates TRBD2, a call that cannot be tested without DNA. CDR3 length: 17 amino acids. Germline values: CDR1 WNHNN, CDR2 SYGVQD (reference sequence). CDR3 amino acids: CATNGLAGGLNTGEPFF.

This chain joins TRBV12-3 or TRBV12-4 and TRBJ1-2; the TCRdb call, TRBD1, lacks DNA for checking. The CDR3 is 14 residues long. The chain's CDR3 is CASSLAGGGYGYTF.

The chain joins TRBV7-8 to TRBJ2-1; the D call of TRBD2 rests on TCRdb alone, since no DNA is present to check it. Germline V gene lookup returns CDR1 SGHVS and CDR2 FQNEAQ. The CDR3 is made up of 15 amino acids. CDR3 region: CASSLTAGGDNEQFF.